These 5 T cell receptor beta chains share one sample of origin, sequenced in a study of CD8 T cells in ankylosing spondylitis. One entry per CDR3 protein results from TCRdb running MiXCR on the 5' RACE reads. Here the sample spans 800,000 to 900,000 distinct CDR3 sequences, roughly 10% being singletons. Overall study findings and caveats: Ankylosing spondylitis blood seemed to carry a telltale TCR beta motif made of under 10 highly homologous variants.

These receptors lack a known antigen. The sample comprised blood, either unsorted or a sorted T cell fraction (not recorded which). The receptor set was obtained from a male donor with ankylosing spondylitis.

Ten or more counts support this clonotype. This chain links TRBV7-9 with TRBJ2-3, with D maybe TRBD2 (6 bases). The CDR3 totals 15 residues. V lost 3 bases to trimming and J lost 1 base, with 11 bases between them. Germline lookup yields CDR1 SEHNR and CDR2 FQNEAQ (reference sequence). CDR3 residues: CASSLGGLRTDTQYF. The CDR3 DNA sequence: TGTGCCAGCAGCTTGGGGGGACTTCGCACAGATACGCAGTATTTT.

This clonotype appeared many times. CDR3 protein: CASSRGQGLWGTEAFF. The DNA of the CDR3 is TGCGCCAGCAGCCGAGGACAGGGCCTATGGGGCACTGAAGCTTTCTTT. The chain links TRBV4-1 to TRBJ1-1; 8 bases agree with TRBD1. Per the germline V gene, CDR1 is MGHRA and CDR2 is YSYEKL. This CDR3 spans 16 amino acids. J lost 4 bases, V lost 4 bases, and 11 bases had no gene match.

This clonotype was recorded many times. The CDR3, as DNA: TGTGCCAGCAGTTTGCGGGGGGGGCCAATAAGTTCCTACGAGCAGTACTTC. It encodes CASSLRGGPISSYEQYF. The V and J genes are TRBV12-3 or TRBV12-4 and TRBJ2-7, with 9 bases fitting TRBD2. This CDR3 contains 17 residues. Trimming at V came to 3 bases and at J to 1 base, leaving 10 bases not matched to a gene.

In this sample, this clonotype turned up a few times. This chain uses TRBV6-1 with TRBJ1-2; D unresolved. The CDR3 has 12 residues. The ends were cut back, 3 bases at V and 6 bases at J, with 8 bases in the middle. In germline, CDR1 is MNHNS, CDR2 SASEGT. CDR3 in DNA: TGTGCCAGCAGTGACGGGTTTGATGGCTACACCTTC. It specifies CASSDGFDGYTF.

The chain has TRBV5-1 and TRBJ2-7, with 11 bases lining up with TRBD2. The ends lost 4 bases at V and 1 base at J; junction bases unmatched: 7. CDR1 and CDR2 from the germline V gene are SGHRS and YFSETQ. This CDR3 is built from 16 residues. The CDR3 region is CASSPIWTSGSYEQYF. CDR3 DNA: TGCGCCAGCAGCCCTATTTGGACTAGCGGGTCCTACGAGCAGTACTTC.